Presented here are 30 T cell receptor beta chains from one specimen sequenced in a study of T cells in Graves' hyperthyroidism and ophthalmopathy. Using RNA transcripts as the source, TCR beta CDR3 regions were amplified. First-round RT-PCR with HTBI primers amplified the TCR CDR3 region. TCRdb ran MiXCR on the multiplex PCR reads and lists one entry per CDR3 protein. The sample includes approximately 590,000 distinct CDR3 sequences, 15% to 18% of them seen just once. Sample: blood. The receptors derive from a woman in her thirties with Graves' hyperthyroidism.

This clonotype was counted a few times. V gene TRBV9 combines with J gene TRBJ2-2, with 7 bases aligning to TRBD2. V was pared by 6 bases and J by 0 bases, with 5 bases of the junction left unmatched. The germline V gene encodes CDR1 SGDLS and CDR2 YYNGEE. The CDR3 is 15 residues long. In DNA, the CDR3 is TGTGCCAGCAACCCGGGACTAACGAACACCGGGGAGCTGTTTTTT. It yields the protein CASNPGLTNTGELFF.

This clonotype was picked up a small number of times. V and J are TRBV5-1 and TRBJ2-3; perhaps TRBD2 as D (6 bases). Germline CDR1 SGHRS, CDR2 YFSETQ. The length of the CDR3 is 16 residues. V was cut by 0 bases and J by 0 bases, with 11 bases left in between. Written as DNA, the CDR3 is TGCGCCAGCAGCTTGGTTATGCGGGGAAGCACAGATACGCAGTATTTT. Amino acids: CASSLVMRGSTDTQYF.

This rearrangement joins TRBV6-1 to TRBJ2-1, with 11 nucleotides matching TRBD2. Unmatched junction bases numbered 9, after V lost 5 bases and J lost 6 bases. Germline loops: CDR1 MNHNS, CDR2 SASEGT. CDR3 length equals 16 residues. CDR3 region: CASSLSTSGVPNEQFF. In nucleotides, the CDR3 is TGTGCCAGCAGTTTATCGACTAGCGGGGTCCCCAATGAGCAGTTCTTC.

This clonotype was counted at least ten times. At one end the junction does not follow the germline gene, possibly because of a read error. The chain combines TRBV2 with TRBJ2-7, with 10 nucleotides matching TRBD2. Germline-derived CDR1 and CDR2 are SNHLY and FYNNEI. This CDR3 has 12 residues. The CDR3 reads CASSEAPSGRDF. Written as DNA, the CDR3 is TGTGCCAGCAGTGAAGCGCCTAGCGGGAGAGACTTC.

The chain has TRBV12-5 and TRBJ2-5; D not resolved. V was clipped by 5 bases and J by 1 base, with 8 bases between them. The CDR3 sequence is 13 residues long. Per the germline V gene, CDR1 is LGHNT and CDR2 is FRNRAP. The CDR3 sequence: CASGLSPQETQYF. In nucleotides, the CDR3 is TGTGCTAGTGGTCTTAGCCCCCAAGAGACCCAGTACTTC.

The rearrangement uses TRBV13 and TRBJ2-4, with TRBD2 matching 8 bases. Germline V gives CDR1 PRHDT, CDR2 FYEKMQ (reference sequence). The V and J ends lost 0 bases and 0 bases, in that order; junction bases with no gene match: 4. This CDR3 is built from 17 residues. The CDR3 here is CASSLGGLGEAKNIQYF. The CDR3, as DNA: TGTGCCAGCAGCTTAGGGGGACTAGGAGAAGCCAAAAACATTCAGTACTTC. The full variable domain, in which reference TRBV13 and TRBJ2-4 provide the parts outside the CDR3, is AAGVIQSPRHLIKEKRETATLKCYPIPRHDTVYWYQQGPGQDPQFLISFYEKMQSDKGSIPDRFSAQQFSDYHSELNMSSLELGDSALYFCASSLGGLGEAKNIQYFGAGTRLSVL.

The chain has TRBV6-2 or TRBV6-3 and TRBJ2-7; 13 bases line up with TRBD2. Germline lookup yields CDR1 MNHEY and CDR2 SVGEGT. The CDR3 length is 18 residues. Trimming cost V 4 bases and J 5 bases; bases outside gene matches: 14. This CDR3 reads CASSSAARKTSGGNEQYF. The DNA of the CDR3 is TGTGCCAGCAGTTCGGCGGCGCGCAAGACTAGCGGGGGGAACGAGCAGTACTTC.

CDR3 nucleotides: TGTGCCATCAGTGGGGGCACTGAAGCTTTCTTT. This sequence encodes CAISGGTEAFF. This chain joins TRBV10-3 and TRBJ1-1; D unclear. With 4 bases removed from V and 4 bases from J, the gap between germline ends came to 4 bases. From germline, CDR1 is ENHRY and CDR2 SYGVKD. The CDR3 has 11 residues.

This clonotype was detected many times. This chain links TRBV5-1 with TRBJ2-7; D call uncertain. Germline V gives CDR1 SGHRS, CDR2 YFSETQ. The CDR3 contains 14 residues. Trimming cost V 1 base and J 2 bases, with 10 bases left between them. Here the CDR3 DNA reads TGCGCCAGCAGCTTGACACTCTTACCCTACGAGCAGTACTTC. Translated, it gives CASSLTLLPYEQYF.

V is TRBV4-2 and J is TRBJ2-2; unclear D gene. The CDR3 has 16 residues. CDR1 is LGHNA, CDR2 YNFKEQ, per germline. Trimming took off 0 bases at V and 4 bases at J, with 12 bases between the two ends. The CDR3 protein is CASSQDLSRGTGELFF. CDR3 in DNA: TGTGCCAGCAGCCAAGATCTGTCCCGAGGCACCGGGGAGCTGTTTTTT.

This clonotype was detected ten times or more. The chain carries TRBV18 and TRBJ1-1, with D tentatively TRBD1 (6 bases). The V gene lost 2 bases and the J gene lost 11 bases, with 15 bases spanning the gap. The V gene's germline CDR1 is KGHSH and CDR2 LQKENI. The CDR3 is 13 residues long. CDR3 protein: CASSPFAGAQAFF. The DNA of the CDR3 is TGTGCCAGCTCACCATTCGCGGGGGCGCAGGCTTTCTTT.

This clonotype was seen repeatedly, ten times or more. The rearrangement uses TRBV27 and TRBJ2-2, with 13 nucleotides matching TRBD2. V was pared by 4 bases and J by 7 bases, with 6 bases of the junction left unmatched. The CDR3 extends over 16 amino acids. CDR1 and CDR2 from the germline V gene are MNHEY and SMNVEV (reference sequence). This CDR3 is CASSSGLAGVNGELFF. In nucleotides, the CDR3 is TGTGCCAGCAGTTCCGGACTAGCGGGAGTTAACGGGGAGCTGTTTTTT.

This clonotype was recorded at least ten times. The chain uses TRBV28 and TRBJ1-1; tentatively, D is TRBD1 (6 bases). The length of the CDR3 is 15 residues. Germline V lookup: CDR1 MDHEN, CDR2 SYDVKM. V shed 3 bases and J shed 3 bases, with 14 bases lying between them. The CDR3 is CASSFEGAGDTEAFF. CDR3 DNA sequence: TGTGCCAGCAGTTTCGAAGGGGCAGGGGACACTGAAGCTTTCTTT. Together with reference TRBV28 and TRBJ1-1, the CDR3 gives the full variable domain: DVKVTQSSRYLVKRTGEKVFLECVQDMDHENMFWYRQDPGLGLRLIYFSYDVKMKEKGDIPEGYSVSREKKERFSLILESASTNQTSMYLCASSFEGAGDTEAFFGQGTRLTVV.

This clonotype was seen only a few times. This rearrangement joins TRBV5-1 to TRBJ2-3; D gene ambiguous. The germline CDR1 and CDR2 sequences are SGHRS and YFSETQ. This CDR3 contains 13 residues. V was trimmed by 7 bases and J by 2 bases, leaving 11 bases between them. CDR3 residues: CASSLTNTDTQYF. DNA for the CDR3: TGCGCCAGCTCACTAACAAACACAGATACGCAGTATTTT. Full variable domain (remainder filled in from reference TRBV5-1 and TRBJ2-3): KAGVTQTPRYLIKTRGQQVTLSCSPISGHRSVSWYQQTPGQGLQFLFEYFSETQRNKGNFPGRFSGRQFSNSRSEMNVSTLELGDSALYLCASSLTNTDTQYFGPGTRLTVL.

This clonotype was picked up a small number of times. A read error is possible here, since a much larger clone lies one base away. The chain is built from TRBV5-1 and TRBJ2-1, with a weak D call TRBD1 (5 bases). This CDR3 is 15 amino acids long. V lost 0 bases and J lost 4, with 11 bases in between. Germline V lookup: CDR1 SGHRS, CDR2 YFSETQ. CDR3 amino acids: CASSLEDKGYNEQFF. The CDR3 DNA follows: TGCGCCAGCAGCTTGGAGGACAAGGGGTACAATGAGCAGTTCTTC.

This clonotype was detected many times. The rearrangement uses TRBV3-1 and TRBJ2-1; possibly TRBD1 or TRBD2 for D (7 bases each). The germline V gene encodes CDR1 LGHDT and CDR2 YNNKEL (reference sequence). The CDR3 has 16 residues. V lost 7 bases and J 6 bases, leaving 22 bases between the germline ends. CDR3 region: CASTLADRVAGNEQFF. Written as DNA, the CDR3 is TGTGCCAGCACCCTAGCTGACAGGGTAGCGGGCAATGAGCAGTTCTTC.

This clonotype appeared many times. The chain recombines TRBV18 with TRBJ1-2; D may be TRBD1 (5 bases). The CDR3 sequence is 13 residues long. The V end lost 1 base, the J end lost 2 bases, and 5 bases lay between the germline ends. Germline CDR1 KGHSH, CDR2 LQKENI. The CDR3, as DNA: TGTGCCAGCTCACCACGGGGGAACTATGGCTACACCTTC. Residues: CASSPRGNYGYTF.

This clonotype was detected many times. The chain carries TRBV7-9 and TRBJ2-1, with TRBD2 identical over 15 bases. CDR3 length equals 15 residues. CDR1 and CDR2 from the germline V gene are SEHNR and FQNEAQ (reference sequence). The V segment lost 8 bases and the J segment 7 bases; nucleotides outside the gene matches: 6. The CDR3 DNA is TGTGCCAGCGGACTAGCGGGAGGGCGTTGGAATGAGCAGTTCTTC. Translated, it gives CASGLAGGRWNEQFF.

This clonotype was observed many times. The J gene is TRBJ2-1, the V gene TRBV29-1, with 9 bases that match TRBD1. CDR1 is SQVTM, CDR2 ANQGSEA, per germline. The CDR3 is made up of 15 amino acids. The trim removed 6 bases at V and 6 bases at J, leaving 12 bases unmatched. CDR3 loop: CSVAPIPGQGNEQFF. As DNA, the CDR3 is TGCAGCGTCGCACCAATACCGGGACAGGGCAATGAGCAGTTCTTC.

Regarding this clonotype: A clone one base away is much larger, so this may be a read error. The V call is TRBV10-3, the J call TRBJ1-1; D gene ambiguous. The CDR3 sequence is 13 residues long. Germline CDR1 ENHRY, CDR2 SYGVKD. CDR3 amino acids: CAQSETPNTEALF. CDR3 sequence (DNA): TGTGCCCAATCGGAGACCCCGAACACTGAAGCTCTCTTT.

Here the CDR3 reads CAISERQGNQPQHF. The CDR3 DNA sequence: TGTGCCATCAGTGAGAGGCAGGGCAATCAGCCCCAGCATTTT. The chain carries TRBV10-3 and TRBJ1-5; D gene unclear. Germline assignment: CDR1 ENHRY and CDR2 SYGVKD. The CDR3 covers 14 residues. Trimming took off 2 bases at V and 2 bases at J, with 7 bases between the two ends.

The chain combines TRBV11-3 with TRBJ2-5; TRBD2 matches 9 bases. CDR3 size: 15 residues. Unmatched junction bases numbered 9, after V lost 5 bases and J lost 5 bases. CDR1 and CDR2 from the germline V gene are SGHNT and YENEEA. The CDR3 DNA sequence: TGTGCCAGCAGCGATGGACTAGCGAGTGGTGAGACCCAGTACTTC. It yields the protein CASSDGLASGETQYF.

This clonotype was found a few times. The chain is built from TRBV6-1 and TRBJ2-7; either TRBD1 or TRBD2 may fit D (5 bases each). Deletions cut 6 bases from V and 3 bases from J, with 9 bases between. Germline lookup yields CDR1 MNHNS and CDR2 SASEGT. This CDR3 comprises 12 residues. The CDR3 reads CASRGTYYEQYF. In DNA form, the CDR3 reads TGTGCCAGCAGAGGGACCTACTACGAGCAGTACTTC.

This clonotype was seen a handful of times. The chain is built from TRBV29-1 and TRBJ2-3; possibly TRBD1 for D (5 bases). The germline V gene has CDR1 SQVTM and CDR2 ANQGSEA. This CDR3 has 16 amino acids. V gave up 6 bases and J gave up 4 bases, with 23 bases separating them. The CDR3 reads CSVNLGARGSADTQYF. The CDR3 coding sequence is TGCAGCGTCAACCTAGGGGCTCGCGGTAGTGCAGATACGCAGTATTTT.

V usage is TRBV9 and J usage is TRBJ2-7; 7 positions match TRBD2. J lost 1 base, V lost 0 bases, and 4 bases had no gene match. There are 15 residues in the CDR3. CDR1 and CDR2 (germline): SGDLS, YYNGEE. The DNA of the CDR3 is TGTGCCAGCAGCGTAGCCCCACTAGCGTCCTACGAGCAGTACTTC. As protein: CASSVAPLASYEQYF.

This chain uses TRBV4-3 with TRBJ1-6; maybe TRBD1 (6 bases). CDR1 is LGHNA and CDR2 is YSLEER in the germline V gene. Trimming cost V 1 base and J 10 bases, with 14 bases left between them. CDR3 size: 15 residues. As DNA, the CDR3 is TGCGCCAGCAGCCAAGTACAGGGAGCGGGGTCACCCCTCCACTTT. Translating it yields CASSQVQGAGSPLHF.

V usage is TRBV4-3 and J usage is TRBJ1-4; D is uncertain. CDR1 LGHNA and CDR2 YSLEER come from the germline V gene. The V gene lost 0 bases and the J gene lost 12 bases, with 14 bases spanning the gap. This CDR3 has 14 residues. As DNA, the CDR3 is TGCGCCAGCAGCCAAGACATCCGACCGGGTCAACTGTTTTTT. It is translated as CASSQDIRPGQLFF.

The chain couples TRBV4-2 to TRBJ1-1, with D possibly being TRBD1 (6 bases). Germline-derived CDR1 and CDR2 are LGHNA and YNFKEQ. Trimming took 1 base from V and 0 from J, leaving 12 bases between them. The CDR3 covers 16 residues. The CDR3 coding sequence is TGTGCCAGCAGCCAAGTGAGTAGACAGGTGAACACTGAAGCTTTCTTT. It codes for CASSQVSRQVNTEAFF.

The chain combines TRBV6-5 with TRBJ1-6; D not certain. Germline loops: CDR1 MNHEY, CDR2 SVGAGI. The germline V and J ends were trimmed by 4 bases and 12 bases, with 7 bases remaining between them. CDR3 length: 11 residues. As DNA, the CDR3 is TGTGCCAGCAGTTCTTGGGAACCCCTCCACTTT. Translated: CASSSWEPLHF.

In this sample, this clonotype turned up a few times. The chain recombines TRBV2 with TRBJ1-5, with D possibly matching TRBD1 (5 bases). This CDR3 is built from 16 residues. CDR1 and CDR2 (germline): SNHLY, FYNNEI. With 3 bases removed from V and 2 bases from J, the gap between germline ends came to 14 bases. The CDR3: CASSENGASGNQPQHF. The CDR3 coding sequence is TGTGCCAGCAGTGAGAACGGGGCGAGTGGCAATCAGCCCCAGCATTTT. Supplemented by reference TRBV2 and TRBJ1-5, the full variable domain reads EPEVTQTPSHQVTQMGQEVILRCVPISNHLYFYWYRQILGQKVEFLVSFYNNEISEKSEIFDDQFSVERPDGSNFTLKIRSTKLEDSAMYFCASSENGASGNQPQHFGDGTRLSIL.